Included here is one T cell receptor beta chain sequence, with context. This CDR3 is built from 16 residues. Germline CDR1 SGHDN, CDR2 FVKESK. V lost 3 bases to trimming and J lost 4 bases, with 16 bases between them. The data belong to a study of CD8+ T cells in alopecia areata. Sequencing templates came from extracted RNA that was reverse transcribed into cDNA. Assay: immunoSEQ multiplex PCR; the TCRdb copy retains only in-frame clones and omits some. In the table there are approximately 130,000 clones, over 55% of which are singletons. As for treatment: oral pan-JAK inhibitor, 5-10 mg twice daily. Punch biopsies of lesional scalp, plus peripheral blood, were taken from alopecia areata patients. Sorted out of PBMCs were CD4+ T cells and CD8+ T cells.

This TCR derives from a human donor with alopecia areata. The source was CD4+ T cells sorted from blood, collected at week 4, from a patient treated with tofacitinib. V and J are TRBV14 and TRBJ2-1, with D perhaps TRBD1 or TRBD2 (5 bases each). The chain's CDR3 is CASSHYRDALYNEQFF. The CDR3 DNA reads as TGTGCCAGCAGCCACTATCGGGACGCCCTTTACAATGAGCAGTTCTTC.